These T cell receptor beta chains were read from a single sample in a study of technical replicates of blood from a few donors. The table came from immunoSEQ multiplex PCR; TCRdb's copy has only in-frame clones and leaves some out. The table lists roughly 65,000 clones, over 80% of them singletons. What was sequenced was PBMCs. The source is a human donor in good health. Some clones in this sample may be carry-over from other donors' samples. CDR3s include the opening cysteine and the closing phenylalanine or tryptophan. Each record gives: J gene, clone size, V gene, D gene, CDR3 protein, CDR3 DNA. D genes are given only for firm matches. Size is stated for part of the rows, as once, few or many counts, or as a class when the clone is expanded.

TRBJ2-5 - TRBV2 - CASSEERDETQYF TGTGCCAGCAGTGAAGAGCGTGACGAGACCCAGTACTTC
TRBJ1-6 few TRBV6-5 - CASSYRNRNSPLHF TGTGCCAGCAGTTACCGTAACAGGAATTCACCCCTCCACTTT
TRBJ2-7 - TRBV6-4 - CASSAEGYSYEQYF TGTGCCAGCAGTGCGGAGGGGTACTCCTACGAGCAGTACTTC
TRBJ1-5 - TRBV30 - CAWSPPERVSNQPQHF TGTGCCTGGAGTCCCCCAGAGAGGGTGAGCAATCAGCCCCAGCATTTT
TRBJ2-7 - TRBV6-8 TRBD1 CASRGTGTMVNEQYF TGTGCCAGCAGGGGGACAGGGACGATGGTAAACGAGCAGTACTTC
TRBJ1-5 few TRBV30 - CAWSVEGANQPQHF TGTGCCTGGAGTGTTGAAGGGGCGAATCAGCCCCAGCATTTT
TRBJ2-7 once TRBV27 TRBD2 CASSFSSGSSYEQYF TGTGCCAGCAGTTTCTCTAGCGGGAGCTCCTACGAGCAGTACTTC
TRBJ2-3 - TRBV7-3 - CASSLISSTDTQYF TGTGCCAGCAGCTTAATCTCTAGCACAGATACGCAGTATTTT
TRBJ1-2 - TRBV2 - CASNPQGVNYGYTF TGTGCCAGCAATCCACAGGGTGTTAACTATGGCTACACCTTC
TRBJ2-3 - TRBV5-4 TRBD2 CASSFGLAKDTQYF TGTGCCAGCAGCTTCGGACTAGCGAAAGATACGCAGTATTTT
TRBJ2-3 - TRBV5-4 - CASRDRGLGPTDTQYF TGTGCCAGCAGGGACCGGGGTCTAGGTCCCACAGATACGCAGTATTTT
TRBJ2-7 - TRBV18 TRBD2 CASSPGTSGYEQYF TGTGCCAGCTCACCCGGGACTAGCGGCTACGAGCAGTACTTC
TRBJ2-7 - TRBV5-1 TRBD1 CASSLFLGDSSYEQYF TGCGCCAGCAGCTTGTTTCTTGGGGACAGTTCCTACGAGCAGTACTTC
TRBJ2-2 - TRBV4-2 - CASSQEIGEPGELFF TGTGCCAGCAGCCAAGAGATCGGAGAACCCGGGGAGCTGTTTTTT
TRBJ1-4 - TRBV15 - CATSTTIGQGSEKLFF TGTGCCACCAGCACTACCATCGGGCAGGGGAGCGAAAAACTGTTTTTT
TRBJ2-7 - TRBV14 - CASSQDWPPYEQYF TGTGCCAGCAGCCAAGATTGGCCCCCCTACGAGCAGTACTTC
TRBJ2-7 - TRBV5-1 - CASSLLGVNEQYF TGCGCCAGCAGCTTGTTAGGGGTCAACGAGCAGTACTTC
TRBJ2-6 few TRBV7-9 TRBD1 CASSSNRGPGANVLTF TGTGCCAGCAGCTCGAACAGGGGGCCTGGGGCCAACGTCCTGACTTTC
TRBJ2-7 - TRBV5-6 - CASSLVLVYEQYF TGTGCCAGCAGCTTGGTTCTAGTGTACGAGCAGTACTTC
TRBJ1-4 - TRBV15 - CATSRGWGRSTNEKLFF TGTGCCACCAGCAGAGGGTGGGGGAGGTCAACTAATGAAAAACTGTTTTTT
TRBJ2-1 - TRBV6-1 TRBD2 CASRGLAGSTNEQFF TGTGCCAGCAGGGGACTAGCGGGGAGTACCAATGAGCAGTTCTTC
TRBJ1-6 - TRBV10-3 TRBD1 CAISRDRGGSPLHF TGTGCCATCAGCCGGGACAGGGGAGGGTCACCCCTCCACTTT
TRBJ2-1 - TRBV4-2 TRBD2 CASSQAAGGYNEQFF TGTGCCAGCAGCCAAGCAGCGGGAGGCTACAATGAGCAGTTCTTC
TRBJ2-7 - TRBV4-2 - CASSQELTAYEQYF TGTGCCAGCAGCCAAGAGTTAACAGCTTACGAGCAGTACTTC
TRBJ2-7 - TRBV21-1 - CASSRNGRDRALEQYF TGTGCCAGCAGCCGAAATGGTCGGGACAGAGCCCTCGAGCAGTACTTC
TRBJ1-4 - TRBV7-9 - CASSLGPATNEKLFF TGTGCCAGCAGCTTAGGTCCCGCAACTAATGAAAAACTGTTTTTT
TRBJ2-5 - TRBV5-6 TRBD2 CASSPLAGKKTQYF TGTGCCAGCAGCCCCCTAGCGGGAAAAAAGACCCAGTACTTC
TRBJ1-3 - TRBV27 - CASSFTAGNTIYF TGTGCCAGCAGTTTTACGGCTGGAAACACCATATATTTT
TRBJ1-1 - TRBV7-8 - CASSREQTNTEAFF TGTGCCAGCAGCCGCGAACAGACGAACACTGAAGCTTTCTTT
TRBJ2-5 - TRBV11-2 TRBD2 CASSLEGTSGSNQKETQYF TGTGCCAGCAGCTTAGAGGGGACTAGCGGGAGCAACCAGAAAGAGACCCAGTACTTC
TRBJ2-6 - TRBV11-2 TRBD1 CASSLVGRGPGANVLTF TGTGCCAGCAGCTTAGTGGGCAGGGGGCCTGGGGCCAACGTCCTGACTTTC
TRBJ2-5 - TRBV23-1 TRBD1 CASSQRRRDRAQETQYF TGCGCCAGCAGTCAACGCAGGCGAGACAGGGCCCAAGAGACCCAGTACTTC
TRBJ1-4 - TRBV7-2 - CASSLMRNEKLFF TGTGCCAGCAGCTTAATGCGGAATGAAAAACTGTTTTTT
TRBJ2-1 - TRBV7-3 TRBD2 CASSMGLAGLNEQFF TGTGCCAGCAGCATGGGACTAGCGGGCCTGAATGAGCAGTTCTTC
TRBJ2-7 - TRBV6-1 TRBD1 CASSDTGGTYEQYF TGTGCCAGCAGTGATACAGGGGGAACCTACGAGCAGTACTTC
TRBJ2-3 - TRBV15 TRBD2 CATSRVGLGMWTSSSDTQYF TGTGCCACCAGCAGAGTCGGCCTCGGAATGTGGACTAGTTCCTCCGATACGCAGTATTTT
TRBJ2-7 - TRBV5-4 TRBD1 CASSPNRGLGYEQYF TGTGCCAGCAGCCCCAACAGGGGTTTGGGCTACGAGCAGTACTTC
TRBJ2-2 - TRBV9 TRBD2 CASSPRGSGRSTGELFF TGTGCCAGCAGCCCCCGGGGTAGCGGGAGGTCCACCGGGGAGCTGTTTTTT
TRBJ2-7 once TRBV7-2 TRBD2 CASRAGLAASYEQYF TGTGCCAGCAGAGCGGGACTAGCGGCTTCCTACGAGCAGTACTTC
TRBJ2-7 few TRBV29-1 - CSVRQGATYEQYF TGCAGCGTTCGTCAAGGGGCCACCTACGAGCAGTACTTC
TRBJ2-5 - TRBV7-9 - CASSLPDSLQETQYF TGTGCCAGCAGCTTGCCGGATAGCCTTCAAGAGACCCAGTACTTC
TRBJ1-1 - TRBV2 TRBD1 CASSGDSGSLSFF TGTGCCAGCAGTGGGGACAGTGGGTCGTTATCTTTCTTT
TRBJ2-3 once TRBV7-7 TRBD1 CASSQGDRGTDTQYF TGTGCCAGCAGCCAAGGGGACAGGGGCACAGATACGCAGTATTTT
TRBJ1-4 - TRBV7-9 TRBD1 CASSSIGGDRARELFF TGTGCCAGCAGCTCCATAGGGGGGGACAGGGCCAGGGAACTGTTTTTT
TRBJ1-1 - TRBV18 TRBD1 CASSEGTGHLGTEAFF TGTGCCAGCTCAGAGGGGACAGGACACCTGGGTACTGAAGCTTTCTTT
TRBJ1-1 - TRBV9 - CASSVGSGATEAFF TGTGCCAGCAGCGTAGGTTCAGGGGCTACTGAAGCTTTCTTT
TRBJ2-3 - TRBV11-2 - CASRTVGGAADTQYF TGTGCCAGCAGAACAGTTGGGGGGGCTGCAGATACGCAGTATTTT
TRBJ1-2 once TRBV6-5 TRBD1 CASSYRGQNYGYTF TGTGCCAGCAGTTACCGGGGACAGAACTATGGCTACACCTTC
TRBJ2-7 - TRBV6-1 - CASSDPREGGWEQYF TGTGCCAGCAGTGACCCCAGGGAGGGGGGATGGGAGCAGTACTTC
TRBJ1-4 - TRBV23-1 - CASSPRTENEKLFF TGCGCCAGCAGTCCGCGGACTGAGAATGAAAAACTGTTTTTT
TRBJ1-4 - TRBV4-2 TRBD1 CASSPEPGQGIGNEKLFF TGTGCCAGCTCCCCTGAACCGGGACAGGGGATCGGTAATGAAAAACTGTTTTTT
TRBJ1-6 - TRBV18 - CASSPPWGGRGNSPLHF TGTGCCAGCTCACCACCGTGGGGGGGACGGGGGAATTCACCCCTCCACTTT
TRBJ2-2 - TRBV7-2 TRBD1 CASSLNFRGRDTGELFF TGTGCCAGCAGCTTAAATTTTAGGGGGCGCGACACCGGGGAGCTGTTTTTT